A selection of T cell receptor beta chains follows, all from one sample in a study of shared clonotypes between healthy human individuals. Produced via immunoSEQ multiplex PCR; TCRdb's table is partial and in-frame only. The data show more than 2 million clones, around 95% seen once. Sequencing was done on a sample of naive CD4+ T cells sorted from blood. These receptors were collected from a man between 18 and 29 years old in good health. Both conserved end residues are trimmed from each CDR3. Fields, in order: V gene, J gene, CDR3 protein.

V: TRBV5-4
J: TRBJ1-1
CDR3: ASSPTPGNTEAF

V: TRBV28
J: TRBJ2-5
CDR3: ASSFRSHPAGTQY

V: TRBV11-2
J: TRBJ1-2
CDR3: ASSLAPDYGYT

V: TRBV7-9
J: TRBJ2-5
CDR3: ASSRIRQGDQETQY

V: TRBV10-2
J: TRBJ1-5
CDR3: ASTANAYQPQH

V: TRBV28
J: TRBJ1-6
CDR3: ASSFRQENSPLH

V: TRBV28
J: TRBJ2-1
CDR3: ATTSGAYNEQF

V: TRBV15
J: TRBJ2-3
CDR3: ATSFSVETTSTDTQY

V: TRBV29-1
J: TRBJ1-1
CDR3: SEKQGMNTEAF

V: TRBV4-3
J: TRBJ2-3
CDR3: ASSQDATVKTQY

V: TRBV28
J: TRBJ1-1
CDR3: ASRKTVNTEAF

V: TRBV9
J: TRBJ2-1
CDR3: ASSVPKGNEQF

V: TRBV4-2
J: TRBJ2-3
CDR3: ASPEEEQYTDTQY

V: TRBV9
J: TRBJ2-7
CDR3: ASSSYQGGEQY

V: TRBV27
J: TRBJ2-7
CDR3: ASRRRGGSYEQY

V: TRBV6-1
J: TRBJ2-2
CDR3: ASSETGSLNTGELF

V: TRBV7-2
J: TRBJ2-2
CDR3: ASGTYSNTGELF

V: TRBV5-1
J: TRBJ2-6
CDR3: ASSLDGRSGANVLT

V: TRBV5-1
J: TRBJ2-2
CDR3: ASSLDAGLSGELF

V: TRBV7-9
J: TRBJ1-2
CDR3: ASSGGSRRGYT

V: TRBV19
J: TRBJ1-5
CDR3: ASSIARGRAKAIGSNQPQH

V: TRBV7-8
J: TRBJ2-1
CDR3: ASRSLAYNEQF

V: TRBV5-1
J: TRBJ2-7
CDR3: ASSFLAGNNYEQY

V: TRBV10-2
J: TRBJ1-2
CDR3: ASSDGTGVGYT

V: TRBV9
J: TRBJ2-1
CDR3: ASSVAGLAGYNEQF

V: TRBV29-1
J: TRBJ1-1
CDR3: SVGMGAFTEAF

V: TRBV7-8
J: TRBJ2-5
CDR3: ASSSFETSGSETQY

V: TRBV25-1
J: TRBJ1-2
CDR3: ASSEVEGNYGYT

V: TRBV2
J: TRBJ2-1
CDR3: ASSSGTSGYNEQF

V: TRBV28
J: TRBJ1-5
CDR3: ASAPGQGERQPQH

V: TRBV6-7
J: TRBJ1-6
CDR3: ASTAGGPTGGRDNSPLH

V: TRBV2
J: TRBJ2-7
CDR3: ASRLAASSYEQY

V: TRBV5-1
J: TRBJ2-2
CDR3: ASQGGETRGFTGELF

V: TRBV5-5
J: TRBJ1-5
CDR3: ASSLGPDSNQPQH

V: TRBV27
J: TRBJ2-7
CDR3: ASSLNPARAAYEQY

V: TRBV6-5
J: TRBJ2-1
CDR3: ASSYSRAGNEQF

V: TRBV6-5
J: TRBJ1-1
CDR3: TSSYRTGWTEAF

V: TRBV11-2
J: TRBJ2-5
CDR3: ASSLGGRETQY

V: TRBV6-5
J: TRBJ1-6
CDR3: ASSYDRSGPLH

V: TRBV28
J: TRBJ2-7
CDR3: ASPPTPGTTNTYEQY

V: TRBV23-1
J: TRBJ1-4
CDR3: ASLPGTGGRDGEKLF

V: TRBV5-1
J: TRBJ1-2
CDR3: ASSSPGTGDYGYT

V: TRBV5-6
J: TRBJ2-3
CDR3: ASSLYRGRGPGWTDTQY

V: TRBV5-4
J: TRBJ2-2
CDR3: ASSLAKQGAAGELF

V: TRBV7-9
J: TRBJ1-2
CDR3: ASSPAITYGYT

V: TRBV5-1
J: TRBJ2-7
CDR3: ASSRTGSLSYEQY

V: TRBV10-1
J: TRBJ2-7
CDR3: ASSDTSGRSEQY